A single sample gave rise to the 16 T cell receptor beta chains below, sequenced in a study of cytomegalovirus exposure and HLA in healthy donors. Use of 60 Vbeta and 13 Jbeta primers characterized the PCR. The data were produced by immunoSEQ multiplex PCR, yet TCRdb's version contains in-frame clones alone and is incomplete. The table records 170,000 or so clones, roughly four fifths of them present only once. The sample taken for sequencing was PBMCs. The receptors here all came from a man in his late teens or twenties in good health and CMV-seronegative.

The genes are TRBV7-2 and TRBJ2-7; tentatively, D is TRBD1 (5 bases). V was trimmed by 0 bases and J by 6 bases, leaving 12 bases between them. CDR1 is SGHTA and CDR2 is FQGNSA in the germline V gene. This CDR3 has 14 amino acids. Here the CDR3 reads CASSLADTEFEQYF. DNA for the CDR3: TGTGCCAGCAGCTTAGCGGACACCGAATTCGAGCAGTACTTC. The entire variable domain, with the rest obtained from reference TRBV7-2 and TRBJ2-7, is as follows: GAGVSQSPSNKVTEKGKDVELRCDPISGHTALYWYRQSLGQGLEFLIYFQGNSAPDKSGLPSDRFSAERTGGSVSTLTIQRTQQEDSAVYLCASSLADTEFEQYFGPGTRLTVT.

The chain uses TRBV11-3 and TRBJ1-1, with 9 bases identical to TRBD1. Germline loops: CDR1 SGHNT, CDR2 YENEEA. V lost 3 bases to trimming and J lost 4 bases; unmatched junction nucleotides: 9. The CDR3 is 16 amino acids. Here the CDR3 DNA reads TGTGCCAGCAGCTTTCCTGGGGACAGGGTCGGCACTGAAGCTTTCTTT. It is translated as CASSFPGDRVGTEAFF.

This chain connects TRBV7-8 to TRBJ1-5, with D possibly matching TRBD1 (6 bases). V lost 3 bases and J 3 bases, leaving 12 bases between the germline ends. The CDR3 spans 15 residues. CDR1 is SGHVS and CDR2 is FQNEAQ in the germline V gene. CDR3 residues: CASSFTGLHNQPQHF. The CDR3 DNA is TGTGCCAGCAGCTTCACAGGGTTACACAATCAGCCCCAGCATTTT.

The chain carries TRBV2 and TRBJ2-5, with TRBD2 matching 10 bases. The junction had 8 bases not matched to a gene; V was cut back by 6 bases and J by 4 bases. The CDR3 is made up of 15 amino acids. Germline V CDR1 and CDR2: SNHLY, FYNNEI. For the CDR3, the DNA is TGTGCCAGCAGGGCCCGGACTAGCGGTGGAGAGACCCAGTACTTC. It codes for CASRARTSGGETQYF.

J is TRBJ1-1 and V is TRBV9; D call uncertain. CDR3 size: 14 residues. Germline-derived CDR1 and CDR2 are SGDLS and YYNGEE. Trimming left V 0 bases short and J 0 bases short, with 6 bases between. The DNA for the CDR3 is TGTGCCAGCAGCGTAGTCAGCGTGAACACTGAAGCTTTCTTT. Translation: CASSVVSVNTEAFF.

This rearrangement joins TRBV7-6 to TRBJ2-5; D not certain. In germline, CDR1 is SGHVS, CDR2 FNYEAQ. The V end was cut by 2 bases, the J end by 3 bases, with 7 bases between. This CDR3 comprises 13 residues. DNA of the CDR3: TGTGCCAGCAGCTTAAAGAGGAAAGAGACCCAGTACTTC. Amino acid sequence: CASSLKRKETQYF. The full variable domain, completed using reference TRBV7-6 and TRBJ2-5, is GAGVSQSPRYKVTKRGQDVALRCDPISGHVSLYWYRQALGQGPEFLTYFNYEAQQDKSGLPNDRFSAERPEGSISTLTIQRTEQRDSAMYRCASSLKRKETQYFGPGTRLLVL.

J is TRBJ1-4 and V is TRBV5-1; TRBD1 matches at 7 bases. The germline CDR1 and CDR2 sequences are SGHRS and YFSETQ. V lost 4 bases, J lost 0 bases, and 3 bases stayed unmatched. The CDR3 is made up of 15 amino acids. As DNA, the CDR3 is TGCGCCAGCAGCAGACAGGGTACAACTAATGAAAAACTGTTTTTT. Translated, it gives CASSRQGTTNEKLFF.

Concerning this clone itself: The identical CDR3 is also encoded by other nucleotide sequences in the sample. The V gene is TRBV9, the J gene TRBJ2-1; 9 nucleotides agree with TRBD2. The V gene's germline CDR1 is SGDLS and CDR2 YYNGEE. With 2 bases clipped from V and 4 bases from J, the junction kept 4 bases outside the gene matches. The CDR3 is 15 residues long. The DNA of the CDR3 is TGTGCCAGCAGCGTGGGCGGGGGGGTGTACAATGAGCAGTTCTTC. Its translation is CASSVGGGVYNEQFF. The full variable domain, with the rest looked up from reference TRBV9 and TRBJ2-1, is DSGVTQTPKHLITATGQRVTLRCSPRSGDLSVYWYQQSLDQGLQFLIQYYNGEERAKGNILERFSAQQFPDLHSELNLSSLELGDSALYFCASSVGGGVYNEQFFGPGTRLTVL.

This clone was seen a single time. This chain connects TRBV4-1 to TRBJ2-1; 12 positions match TRBD2. Germline CDR1 MGHRA, CDR2 YSYEKL. This CDR3 has 16 residues. Trimming cost V 0 bases and J 10 bases; bases outside gene matches: 7. Written as DNA, the CDR3 is TGCGCCAGCAGCCAAGAGGGCCTAGCGGGAGGGGGGGAGCAGTTCTTC. Its translation: CASSQEGLAGGGEQFF.

V usage is TRBV12-5 and J usage is TRBJ1-1; weak D call: TRBD1 (6 bases). V was pared by 6 bases and J by 4 bases, with 15 bases between. Germline CDR1 LGHNT, CDR2 FRNRAP. CDR3 length: 14 amino acids. The CDR3 sequence: CASGPVDRRTEAFF. The CDR3 DNA reads as TGTGCTAGTGGCCCCGTTGACAGGCGCACTGAAGCTTTCTTT.

This chain connects TRBV4-3 to TRBJ2-3; tentatively, D is TRBD2 (5 bases). Between the trimmed V and J ends, which lost 1 base and 3 bases, there was a span of 11 bases. Germline CDR1 is LGHNA and CDR2 is YSLEER. CDR3 length equals 15 residues. CDR3 sequence (DNA): TGCGCCAGCAGCCAAGTTTGGCGCGGGACAGATACGCAGTATTTT. Residues: CASSQVWRGTDTQYF.

The chain is built from TRBV18 and TRBJ2-7, with 9 nucleotides matching TRBD2. Germline CDR1 KGHSH, CDR2 LQKENI. V gave up 0 bases and J gave up 0 bases; unmatched junction bases: 6. CDR3 length: 17 residues. CDR3 sequence (DNA): TGTGCCAGCTCACCACCGCATAGCGGGGGCAGCTCCTACGAGCAGTACTTC. It is translated as CASSPPHSGGSSYEQYF.

This clone has a handful of counts. The chain carries TRBV6-1 and TRBJ1-1, with no clear D. This CDR3 comprises 13 residues. V was trimmed by 7 bases and J by 2 bases, leaving 11 bases between them. Germline V gives CDR1 MNHNS, CDR2 SASEGT. In DNA form, the CDR3 reads TGTGCCAGCAATTTCCCTACCAACACTGAAGCTTTCTTT. It yields the protein CASNFPTNTEAFF.

The chain joins TRBV2 to TRBJ2-1, with 9 bases identical to TRBD1. Germline loops: CDR1 SNHLY, CDR2 FYNNEI. This CDR3 has 13 residues. Trimming took 6 bases from V and 9 from J; bases not matched to a gene: 6. The CDR3 bases are TGTGCCAGCAGAGAACAGGGGGCGGGTGAGCAGTTCTTC. Amino acid sequence: CASREQGAGEQFF. The full variable domain, in which reference TRBV2 and TRBJ2-1 provide the parts outside the CDR3, is EPEVTQTPSHQVTQMGQEVILRCVPISNHLYFYWYRQILGQKVEFLVSFYNNEISEKSEIFDDQFSVERPDGSNFTLKIRSTKLEDSAMYFCASREQGAGEQFFGPGTRLTVL.

The CDR3 coding sequence is TGTGCCAGCAGTTTACCCGGGGACAGGTTTGAAAAACTGTTTTTT. It translates to CASSLPGDRFEKLFF. The rearrangement uses TRBV27 and TRBJ1-4; TRBD1 matches at 8 bases. With 2 bases clipped from V and 7 bases from J, the junction kept 6 bases outside the gene matches. Per germline, CDR1 MNHEY and CDR2 SMNVEV (reference sequence). This CDR3 comprises 15 residues.

The CDR3 loop reads CASSLSPQGSNQPQHF. Here the CDR3 DNA reads TGCGCCAGCAGCTTGAGCCCACAGGGAAGCAATCAGCCCCAGCATTTT. The chain uses TRBV5-1 and TRBJ1-5; possibly TRBD1 for D (6 bases). The CDR3 length is 16 residues. Germline values: CDR1 SGHRS, CDR2 YFSETQ. Trimming removed 1 base at V and 1 base at J, with 12 bases between. The whole variable domain, filled in from reference TRBV5-1 and TRBJ1-5, reads KAGVTQTPRYLIKTRGQQVTLSCSPISGHRSVSWYQQTPGQGLQFLFEYFSETQRNKGNFPGRFSGRQFSNSRSEMNVSTLELGDSALYLCASSLSPQGSNQPQHFGDGTRLSIL.